This T cell receptor (beta chain) originates from a study of T cell responses to AZD1222 COVID-19 vaccine (dated by TCRdb to the early 2020s). Regarding the study in general: AZD1222 recipients given second doses at about 4 weeks or at about 12 weeks were pooled, since spike-specific TCR depth and breadth were not found to differ between the two schedules. TCR sequencing covered about 230 trial participants: 207 given two doses of AZD1222 and 26 given two doses of MenACWY control vaccine. Trial participants were enrolled by age into 18-55, 56-69 and 70-plus year subgroups, with about 150, 28 and 57 TCR-sequenced participants respectively.

Concerning this clone: It has no known antigen specificity. The input lacks base qualities; no much larger clone sits a single base away.

The CDR3 regions of human TCRbeta chains were subjected to immunosequencing. The study's processing was this. TCRs in the repertoires were matched against a reference library of SARS-CoV-2-specific TCRs that had been generated with the MIRA antigen-specificity platform. Breadth meant the fraction of unique TCRs that were SARS-CoV-2-associated, whereas depth meant the fraction of total T cells that were SARS-CoV-2-associated. Each spike-specific TCR was assigned to its reactive spike region and to a CD4 or CD8 class using the MIRA data. Log10-transformed breadth and depth values were compared by one-way ANOVA with Sidak's multiple comparisons tests. TCRdb mirrors the immuneACCESS table, restricted to in-frame sequences. Some clones are absent from its copies; in checked studies, under half trace to an unresolved V gene, and the reason for the others is unknown. V, J and clone size reflect that table, while D and trimming were determined from the DNA. The sample profile shows 150,000 to 180,000 clones; about nine tenths of them were found once. Approximately 2% of the sample belongs to the ten largest clones.

The study at large found these results: A significant rise in spike-specific TCR breadth and depth was observed after two AZD1222 doses relative to day 0 and relative to MenACWY recipients. Epitopes outside the regions mutated in the B.1.351 and B.1.1.7 variants were reportedly recognized by nearly half of the unique spike-specific TCRs. Only 5 to 7 AZD1222 recipients were SARS-CoV-2 seropositive at baseline, limiting conclusions about previously exposed vaccinees. Most participants were white British and females outnumbered males, and the authors suggested that clonal diversity may have been underestimated. In the small 56-69-year group, the increase in depth fell short of significance, most likely because of low power. The vaccine-associated CD4 TCRs covered the entire spike protein, and the dominant responses fell in regions 160-218 and 743-854. Because no day 14 peak-response samples were available, the repertoires could be characterized only after the peak T cell response.

This sample's time point label indicates: baseline before first vaccination. Vaccinee samples came from UK trials COV001 and COV002, including a single-blind randomized controlled phase 2/3 trial of AZD1222 (ChAdOx1 nCoV-19) in healthy adults. For TCRbeta chain sequencing, PBMC samples from trial participants were taken at day 0 and at day 28 after the second dose. V lost 4 bases and J lost 5 bases, and the count of bases not matched to a germline gene is 8. CDR1 and CDR2, looked up from the germline V gene, are KGHDR and SFDVKD. From the cysteine through the phenylalanine, the CDR3 covers 15 amino acids. CDR3 DNA is the only sequence kept; it has 45 bases, read in frame from the first base.

The sequence came from an adult in good health. Sequencing used peripheral blood, obtained on day 0 of AZD1222 vaccination. The chain employs TRBV24-1 and TRBJ2-7; 9 middle bases align to TRBD1. The base sequence is TGTGCCACCAGTGACCTTGGGACAGGGAACCACGAGCAGTACTTC. This codes for CATSDLGTGNHEQYF.